Sequencing of this T cell receptor (beta chain) was carried out in a study of CD8 T cells in Susac syndrome. The CDR3 is 15 amino acids. Trimming took off 4 bases at V and 2 bases at J, with 12 bases between the two ends. The RNA input was about 0.5 to 1 ug, and it was reverse transcribed with random hexamers. Using its own MiXCR run on the immunoSEQ multiplex PCR reads, TCRdb lists one record per CDR3 protein. The sample carries 230,000 or so distinct CDR3 sequences, 95% recorded once. This rearrangement joins TRBV12-3 or TRBV12-4 to TRBJ1-5; D gene uncertain. This sequence originates from a human donor with multiple sclerosis. The material sequenced was CD4+ T cells from PBMCs. The DNA for the CDR3 is TGTGCCAGCAGTTGGTCAGGCGGGCGCAATCAGCCCCAGCATTTT. Amino acids: CASSWSGGRNQPQHF.